The clone carrying this T cell receptor (beta chain) was seen repeatedly, ten times or more. Amplified regions were TCR beta CDR3 sequences from RNA transcripts. HTBI primers were the set used in a first-round RT-PCR of the TCR CDR3. Using its own MiXCR run on the multiplex PCR reads, TCRdb lists one record per CDR3 protein. The table has about 250,000 distinct CDR3 sequences, over 20% seen once; the top ten hold 50% to 75%. This sample stems from a study of T cells in Graves' hyperthyroidism and ophthalmopathy. The CDR3 length is 13 residues. Germline V gives CDR1 SGHAT, CDR2 FQNNGV. Trimming at V came to 1 base and at J to 6 bases, leaving 3 bases not matched to a gene.

This chain uses TRBV11-2 with TRBJ2-7; 7 bases map to TRBD1. The sample consisted of blood. The sequence was obtained from a man aged 25 to 45 with Graves' ophthalmopathy. The CDR3 spells CASSLGNRGEQYF. In DNA form, the CDR3 reads TGTGCCAGCAGCTTAGGCAACAGGGGCGAGCAGTACTTC.